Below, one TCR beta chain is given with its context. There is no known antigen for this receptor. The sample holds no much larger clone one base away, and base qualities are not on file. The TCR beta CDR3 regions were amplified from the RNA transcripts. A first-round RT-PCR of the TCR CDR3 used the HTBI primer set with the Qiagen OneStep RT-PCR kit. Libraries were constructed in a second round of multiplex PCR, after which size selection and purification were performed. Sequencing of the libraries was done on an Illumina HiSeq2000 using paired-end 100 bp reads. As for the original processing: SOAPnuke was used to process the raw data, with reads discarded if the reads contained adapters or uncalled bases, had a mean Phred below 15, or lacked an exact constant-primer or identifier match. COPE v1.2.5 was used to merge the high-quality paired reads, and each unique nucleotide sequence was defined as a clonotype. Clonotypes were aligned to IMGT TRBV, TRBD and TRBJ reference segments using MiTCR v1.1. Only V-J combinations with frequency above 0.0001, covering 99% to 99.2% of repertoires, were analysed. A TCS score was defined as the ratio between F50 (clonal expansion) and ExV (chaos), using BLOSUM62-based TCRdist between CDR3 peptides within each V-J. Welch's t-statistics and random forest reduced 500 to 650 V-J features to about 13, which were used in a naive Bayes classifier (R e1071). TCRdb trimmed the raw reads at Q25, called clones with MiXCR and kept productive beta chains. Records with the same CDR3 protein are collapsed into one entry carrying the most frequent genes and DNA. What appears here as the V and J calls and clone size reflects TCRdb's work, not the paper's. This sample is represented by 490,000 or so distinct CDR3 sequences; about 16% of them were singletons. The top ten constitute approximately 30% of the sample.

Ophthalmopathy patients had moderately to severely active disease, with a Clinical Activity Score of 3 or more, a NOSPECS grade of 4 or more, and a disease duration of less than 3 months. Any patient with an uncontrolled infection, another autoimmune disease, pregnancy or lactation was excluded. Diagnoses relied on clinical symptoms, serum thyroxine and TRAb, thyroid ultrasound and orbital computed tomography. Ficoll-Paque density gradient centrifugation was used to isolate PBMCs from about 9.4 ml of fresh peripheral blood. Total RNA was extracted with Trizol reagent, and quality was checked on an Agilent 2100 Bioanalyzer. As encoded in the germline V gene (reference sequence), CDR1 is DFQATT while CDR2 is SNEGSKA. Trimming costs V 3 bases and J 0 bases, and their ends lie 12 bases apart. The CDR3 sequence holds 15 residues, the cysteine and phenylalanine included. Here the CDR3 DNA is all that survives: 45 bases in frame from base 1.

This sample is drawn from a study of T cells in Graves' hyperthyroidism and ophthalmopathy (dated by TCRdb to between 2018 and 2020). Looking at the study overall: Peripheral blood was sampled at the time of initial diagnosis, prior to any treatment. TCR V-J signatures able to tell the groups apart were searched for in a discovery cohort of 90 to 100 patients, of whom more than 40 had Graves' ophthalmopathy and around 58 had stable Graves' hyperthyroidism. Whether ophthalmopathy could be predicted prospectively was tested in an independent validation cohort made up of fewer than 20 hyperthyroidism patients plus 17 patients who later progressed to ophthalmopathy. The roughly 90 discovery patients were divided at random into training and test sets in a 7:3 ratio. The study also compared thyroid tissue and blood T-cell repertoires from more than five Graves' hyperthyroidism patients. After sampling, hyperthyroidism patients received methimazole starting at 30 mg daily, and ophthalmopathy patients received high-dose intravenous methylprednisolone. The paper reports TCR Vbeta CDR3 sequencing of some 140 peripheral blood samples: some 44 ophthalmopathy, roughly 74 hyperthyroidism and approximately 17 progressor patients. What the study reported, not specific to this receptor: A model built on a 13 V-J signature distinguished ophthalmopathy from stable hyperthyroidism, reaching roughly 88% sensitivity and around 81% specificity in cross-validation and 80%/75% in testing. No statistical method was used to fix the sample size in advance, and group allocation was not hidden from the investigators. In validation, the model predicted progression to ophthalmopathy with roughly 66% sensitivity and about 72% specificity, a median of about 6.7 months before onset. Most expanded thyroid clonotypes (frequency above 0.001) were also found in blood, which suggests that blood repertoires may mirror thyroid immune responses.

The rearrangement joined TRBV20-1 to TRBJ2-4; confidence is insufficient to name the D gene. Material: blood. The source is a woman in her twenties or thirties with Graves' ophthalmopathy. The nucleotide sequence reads TGCAGTGCTAGCCGAAATACCGGAGCCAAAAACATTCAGTACTTC. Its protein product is CSASRNTGAKNIQYF.